A selection of T cell receptor beta chains follows, all from one sample in a study of blood T cell repertoires in COVID-19. Libraries were prepared by immunoSEQ multiplex PCR; TCRdb keeps only in-frame clonotypes and omits some of them. The sample contains 200,000 to 250,000 clones, around nine tenths of which appear only once. Sequenced material: peripheral blood. The receptors derive from a man between 60 and 70 years old who had recovered from COVID-19. Each CDR3 is given without its conserved first and last residue. D genes are given only for firm matches.

CDR3 protein	V gene	D gene
ASSYTLNTEAF	TRBV6-5	-
ASSPGQGSNYGYT	TRBV5-1	TRBD1
ASSIGDRVTDTQY	TRBV19	TRBD1
ASSQVGASGNTIY	TRBV4-3	-
ASSLSHRANSPLH	TRBV28	-
ASSRTAAPGEKLF	TRBV28	-
ASSRAQGRGETQY	TRBV11-2	-
ASSLRLAGGTDTQY	TRBV5-4	TRBD2
ASSLGQSTGELF	TRBV5-1	-
ASWGQGRYEQF	TRBV27	TRBD1
ASSYSQGPGELF	TRBV6-5	-
ASSTSSFPRNEQF	TRBV19	-
ASKGQDLRNQPQH	TRBV19	TRBD1
ASSRSDRQYPEAF	TRBV3-1/TRBV3-2	-
ASSLETSAGELF	TRBV5-1	TRBD2
AWSVITGGIGWTEAF	TRBV30	TRBD1
SVENYLPSTDTQY	TRBV29-1	-
ASSEYQGGWEAF	TRBV25-1	-
ASSQVSLEQF	TRBV3-1/TRBV3-2	-
ATRDSRIYGYT	TRBV19	TRBD1
ASSYGLAGGGTDTQY	TRBV11-3	TRBD2
ASGRAKNIQY	TRBV6-5	TRBD2
ASSQENGRPLEGGYT	TRBV14	-
ASSLGQFQETQY	TRBV7-2	-
ASSISRAERATGELF	TRBV19	-
AISSGTGRYGYT	TRBV10-3	TRBD1
ASSSQGSGANVLT	TRBV28	TRBD1
ATSRDIQAGVYEQY	TRBV15	-
ASSPTERTYYGYT	TRBV19	-
ASSETGTGGPAGYT	TRBV18	TRBD1
AWSEGLEPGELF	TRBV30	TRBD2
ASSQELWRGYT	TRBV3-1/TRBV3-2	-
ASRLDYNEQF	TRBV2	-
ASGLGAGGGSPLH	TRBV12-5	-
ASRRGEALSTEAF	TRBV19	-
ASSGDRVLNTEAF	TRBV2	TRBD1
ASSLSGGQNNEKLF	TRBV5-1	TRBD1
ASSLEPSGGTDTQY	TRBV11-2	TRBD2
SVRLGDQPQH	TRBV29-1	-
ASSSQMGGINEQY	TRBV5-5	-